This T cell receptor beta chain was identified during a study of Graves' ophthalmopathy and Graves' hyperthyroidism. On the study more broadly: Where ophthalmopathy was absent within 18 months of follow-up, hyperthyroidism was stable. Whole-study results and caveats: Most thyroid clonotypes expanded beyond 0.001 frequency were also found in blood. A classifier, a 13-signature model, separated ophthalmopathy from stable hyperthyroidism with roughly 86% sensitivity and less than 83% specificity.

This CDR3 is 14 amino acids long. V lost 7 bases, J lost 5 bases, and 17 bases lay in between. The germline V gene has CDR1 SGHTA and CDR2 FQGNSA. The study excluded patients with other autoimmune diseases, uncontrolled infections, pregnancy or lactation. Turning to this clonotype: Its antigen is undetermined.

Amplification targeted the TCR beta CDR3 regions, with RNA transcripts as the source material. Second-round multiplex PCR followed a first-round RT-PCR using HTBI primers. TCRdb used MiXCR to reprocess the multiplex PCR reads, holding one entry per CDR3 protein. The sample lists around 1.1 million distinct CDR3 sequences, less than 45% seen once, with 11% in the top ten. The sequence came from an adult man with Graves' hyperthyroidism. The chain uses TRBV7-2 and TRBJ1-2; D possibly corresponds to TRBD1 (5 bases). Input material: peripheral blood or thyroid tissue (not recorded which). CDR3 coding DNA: TGTGCCAGCACCACTCTAGGGGTTTGGTATGGCTACACCTTC. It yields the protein CASTTLGVWYGYTF.